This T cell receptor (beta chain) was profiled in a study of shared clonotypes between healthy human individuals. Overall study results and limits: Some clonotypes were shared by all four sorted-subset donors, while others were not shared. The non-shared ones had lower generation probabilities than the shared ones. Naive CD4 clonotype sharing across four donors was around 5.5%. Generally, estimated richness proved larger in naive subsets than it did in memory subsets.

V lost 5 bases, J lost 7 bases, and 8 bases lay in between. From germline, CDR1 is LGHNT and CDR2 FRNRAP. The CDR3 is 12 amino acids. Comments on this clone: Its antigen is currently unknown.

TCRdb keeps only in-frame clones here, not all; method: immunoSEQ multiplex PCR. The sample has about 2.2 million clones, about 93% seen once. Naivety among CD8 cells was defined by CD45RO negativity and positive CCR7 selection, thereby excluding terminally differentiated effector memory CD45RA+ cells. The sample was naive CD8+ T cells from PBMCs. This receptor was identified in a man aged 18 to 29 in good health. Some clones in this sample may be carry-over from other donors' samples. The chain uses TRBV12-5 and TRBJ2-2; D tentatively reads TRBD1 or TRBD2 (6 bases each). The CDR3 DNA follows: TGTGCTAGTGGTAGGGGGGACGGGGAGCTGTTTTTT. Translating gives CASGRGDGELFF.